The TCR beta chain under discussion was sequenced for a study of cytomegalovirus exposure and HLA in healthy donors. Looking at the study overall: Findings of an earlier analysis included under 140 million unique TCR beta sequences from 170 million or so T cells.

PCR involved 60 Vbeta and 13 Jbeta primers. The method was immunoSEQ multiplex PCR; TCRdb's version includes in-frame clones alone and lacks a portion of them. This table has about 160,000 clones, roughly four fifths appearing once. Study conclusions and caveats: Reports indicate that TCR beta sequences accurately predicted the HLA-A and HLA-B alleles of most subjects.

Regarding this clone: The antigen is unknown.

Sequenced sample: PBMCs. This TCR was recovered from a woman between 18 and 29 years old in good health and CMV-seronegative.

The CDR3 sequence: CASSRVATNEKLFF. The DNA for the CDR3 is TGCGCCAGCAGCCGAGTTGCAACTAATGAAAAACTGTTTTTT. The chain employs TRBV5-1 and TRBJ1-4; no definite D call. Trimming took 4 bases from V and 0 from J, leaving 7 bases between them. The CDR3 spans 14 residues. Germline V gives CDR1 SGHRS, CDR2 YFSETQ.